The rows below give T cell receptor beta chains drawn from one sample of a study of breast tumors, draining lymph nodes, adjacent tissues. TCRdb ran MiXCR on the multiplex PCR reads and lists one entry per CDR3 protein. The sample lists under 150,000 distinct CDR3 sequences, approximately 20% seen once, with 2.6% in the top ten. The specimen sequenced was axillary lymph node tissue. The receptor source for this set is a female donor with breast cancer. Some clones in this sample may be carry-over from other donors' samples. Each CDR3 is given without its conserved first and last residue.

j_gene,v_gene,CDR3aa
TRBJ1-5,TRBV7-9,ASSLGGGDQPQH
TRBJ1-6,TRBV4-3,ASSQDLSGELSSPLH
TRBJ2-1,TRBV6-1,ASSEATGITLYNEQF
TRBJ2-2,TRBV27,ASSFVGGWTSGTTGELF
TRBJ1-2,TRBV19,ASRDRHYGYT
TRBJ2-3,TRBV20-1,SASRTSGSSDTQY
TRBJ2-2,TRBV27,ASRGTSNTGGLF
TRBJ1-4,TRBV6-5,ASSTRGRGEKLF
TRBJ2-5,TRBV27,ASSLTSGRTETQY
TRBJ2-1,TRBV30,AWSGLSRENEQF
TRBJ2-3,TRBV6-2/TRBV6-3,ASSPRTGGVSGDTQY
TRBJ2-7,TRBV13,ASSLGGGSYEQY
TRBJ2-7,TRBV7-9,ASSLMGGTGAEQY
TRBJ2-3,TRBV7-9,ASSSGQGHTDTQY
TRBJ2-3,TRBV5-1,ASSLGSHNTDTQY